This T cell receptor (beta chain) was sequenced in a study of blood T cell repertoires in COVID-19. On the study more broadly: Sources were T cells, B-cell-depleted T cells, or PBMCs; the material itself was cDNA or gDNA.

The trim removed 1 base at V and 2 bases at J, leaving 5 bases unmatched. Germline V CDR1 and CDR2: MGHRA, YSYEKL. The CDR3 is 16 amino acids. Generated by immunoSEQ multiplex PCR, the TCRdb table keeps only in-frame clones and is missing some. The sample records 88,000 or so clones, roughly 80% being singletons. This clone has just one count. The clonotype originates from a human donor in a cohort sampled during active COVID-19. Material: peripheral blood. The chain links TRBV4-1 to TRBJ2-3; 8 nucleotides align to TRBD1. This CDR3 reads CASSQAGGGHTDTQYF. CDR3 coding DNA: TGCGCCAGCAGCCAAGCAGGGGGCGGACACACAGATACGCAGTATTTT.